This TCR beta chain was obtained from a study of T cell responses to AZD1222 COVID-19 vaccine. On the study more broadly: It was second doses at about 4 or about 12 weeks that were pooled. Study-level points and caveats: Nearly half of spike-specific TCRs reportedly target variant regions that are unmutated in the B.1.351 and B.1.1.7 variants. The donor group comprised mostly white British people and more females; the analysis possibly underestimated clonal diversity. Seropositive AZD1222 recipients at baseline numbered only 5 or 6.

This clone was seen once. What it binds is unknown. CDR1 is LNHNV, CDR2 YYDKDF, per germline (reference sequence). Germline trimming cut 0 bases from V and 4 bases from J; bases unmatched to any gene: 4. This CDR3 comprises 16 residues. Some clones are missing from TCRdb's copy, which holds only in-frame ones; the method was immunoSEQ multiplex PCR. The sample contains about 96,000 clones, 89% of which appear only once. The source is an adult in good health. The gene calls are TRBV15 and TRBJ2-2; 8 bases are shared with TRBD2. The material sequenced was peripheral blood, taken on day 0 of AZD1222 vaccination. The CDR3 reads CATSRDLGLATGELFF. In nucleotides, the CDR3 is TGTGCCACCAGCAGAGATTTAGGACTAGCCACCGGGGAGCTGTTTTTT.